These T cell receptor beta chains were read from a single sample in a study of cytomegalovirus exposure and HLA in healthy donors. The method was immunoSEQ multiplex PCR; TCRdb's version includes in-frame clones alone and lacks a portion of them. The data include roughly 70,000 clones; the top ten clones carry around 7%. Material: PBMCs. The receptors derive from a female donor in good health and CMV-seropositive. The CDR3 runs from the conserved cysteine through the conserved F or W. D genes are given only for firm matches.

DNA: TGTGCCAGCTCACGGGACAGCTCCTACGAGCAGTACTTC; CDR3: CASSRDSSYEQYF; V: TRBV18; D: TRBD1; J: TRBJ2-7
DNA: TGTGCCAGCAGCCCCTCGACAGGCACAGATACGCAGTATTTT; CDR3: CASSPSTGTDTQYF; V: TRBV5-4; D: .; J: TRBJ2-3
DNA: TGTGCCAGCAGTGTGACAGCCACCTATGGCTACACCTTC; CDR3: CASSVTATYGYTF; V: TRBV2; D: .; J: TRBJ1-2
DNA: TGTGCCAGCAGGACAGGGGCCCTAAATCAGCCCCAGCATTTT; CDR3: CASRTGALNQPQHF; V: TRBV6-1; D: TRBD1; J: TRBJ1-5
DNA: TGTGCCAGCTCACAGGGCGGGGGCTACTCGGTCGATACGCAGTATTTT; CDR3: CASSQGGGYSVDTQYF; V: TRBV25-1; D: .; J: TRBJ2-3
DNA: TGCAGCGTAAGGGGGGGAGTACAGAACGAGCAGTACTTC; CDR3: CSVRGGVQNEQYF; V: TRBV29-1; D: .; J: TRBJ2-7
DNA: TGTGCCAGCATTCCCGGGGGGGGCCGCACAGATACGCAGTATTTT; CDR3: CASIPGGGRTDTQYF; V: TRBV6-1; D: TRBD2; J: TRBJ2-3
DNA: TGTGCCACCAGCAGAGATTTTGGGGGGAGTGGTGGAAGTAGCTACGAGCAGTACTTC; CDR3: CATSRDFGGSGGSSYEQYF; V: TRBV15; D: .; J: TRBJ2-7
DNA: TGCAGCGTTGGGGGGGGTTCCTACGAGCAGTACTTC; CDR3: CSVGGGSYEQYF; V: TRBV29-1; D: TRBD2; J: TRBJ2-7
DNA: TGTGCCAGCAGTGCTAAGACAGGGAACACTGAAGCTTTCTTT; CDR3: CASSAKTGNTEAFF; V: TRBV27; D: .; J: TRBJ1-1
DNA: TGTGCCAGCAGCTTGGGGACTAGCGGCACAGATACGCAGTATTTT; CDR3: CASSLGTSGTDTQYF; V: TRBV11-1; D: TRBD2; J: TRBJ2-3
DNA: TGTGCCAGCAGTTCATATGGGGGAGGAACCCCGGATACGCAGTATTTT; CDR3: CASSSYGGGTPDTQYF; V: TRBV9; D: .; J: TRBJ2-3
DNA: TGTGCCAGCAGCGTTGGCCCTGGGACAGGACTTGTGGAGCTGTTTTTT; CDR3: CASSVGPGTGLVELFF; V: TRBV9; D: TRBD1; J: TRBJ2-2
DNA: TGTGCCAGCAGTATTGGGGACAGGCATAACACTGAAGCTTTCTTT; CDR3: CASSIGDRHNTEAFF; V: TRBV28; D: TRBD1; J: TRBJ1-1
DNA: TGTGCCAGCAGGGGGGGAGGGAGCTACACTGAAGCTTTCTTT; CDR3: CASRGGGSYTEAFF; V: TRBV28; D: .; J: TRBJ1-1
DNA: TGTGCCAGCAATATACAGGGAAGCAATCAGCCCCAGCATTTT; CDR3: CASNIQGSNQPQHF; V: TRBV6-6; D: .; J: TRBJ1-5
DNA: TGTGCCTGGAGTTATGGCCAGGTTGCTAACTATGGCTACACCTTC; CDR3: CAWSYGQVANYGYTF; V: TRBV30; D: .; J: TRBJ1-2
DNA: TGTGCCAGCCGCGAGACAGCCTTTGCAACTAATGAAAAACTGTTTTTT; CDR3: CASRETAFATNEKLFF; V: TRBV2; D: .; J: TRBJ1-4
DNA: TGCGCCAGCTCGTCGCAGGGTAGCACTGAAGCTTTCTTT; CDR3: CASSSQGSTEAFF; V: TRBV5-1; D: .; J: TRBJ1-1
DNA: TGTGCCACCAGCAGGTCTCGTGGGGCTCAAATCGGGGAGCTGTTTTTT; CDR3: CATSRSRGAQIGELFF; V: TRBV15; D: .; J: TRBJ2-2
DNA: TGCGCCAGCAGCCAAGAAACAGGAACCTACAATGAGCAGTTCTTC; CDR3: CASSQETGTYNEQFF; V: TRBV4-3; D: .; J: TRBJ2-1
DNA: TGTGCCAGCAGTGCGGGACTGAGCTCCTACGAGCAGTACTTC; CDR3: CASSAGLSSYEQYF; V: TRBV6-1; D: .; J: TRBJ2-7
DNA: TGTGCCAGTAGTTTGGGGGGCGAGCAGTACTTC; CDR3: CASSLGGEQYF; V: TRBV19; D: .; J: TRBJ2-7
DNA: TGTGCCAGCAGCGGACTAGCGGGAGTGGGAGATACGCAGTATTTT; CDR3: CASSGLAGVGDTQYF; V: TRBV9; D: TRBD2; J: TRBJ2-3
DNA: TGTGCCAGCAACGGGAACCCTCGGCACGAGCAGTACTTC; CDR3: CASNGNPRHEQYF; V: TRBV2; D: .; J: TRBJ2-7
DNA: TGTGCCAGCAGCTTATCAGCGGGGGACACTGAAGCTTTCTTT; CDR3: CASSLSAGDTEAFF; V: TRBV11-2; D: .; J: TRBJ1-1
DNA: TGTGCCAGCAGCCCAACCGCAGGGGACCAAGAGACCCAGTACTTC; CDR3: CASSPTAGDQETQYF; V: TRBV9; D: .; J: TRBJ2-5
DNA: TGTGCCAGCAGTTACGGGCAGCCCAACGCTGAAGCTTTCTTT; CDR3: CASSYGQPNAEAFF; V: TRBV6-5; D: .; J: TRBJ1-1
DNA: TGTGCCAGCAGCCCCGGGACCATCGGGGGAGAGACCCAGTACTTC; CDR3: CASSPGTIGGETQYF; V: TRBV6-1; D: .; J: TRBJ2-5
DNA: TGTGCCAGCAGCATTAAGCCAGGGGCCCAAGAGACCCAGTACTTC; CDR3: CASSIKPGAQETQYF; V: TRBV9; D: .; J: TRBJ2-5
DNA: TGTGCCAGCAGCTTCCCGACAGATACGCAGTATTTT; CDR3: CASSFPTDTQYF; V: TRBV7-9; D: .; J: TRBJ2-3
DNA: TGTGCCAGCAGCTTAGCGCTAGGTTTGGGTGGCGAGCAGTACTTC; CDR3: CASSLALGLGGEQYF; V: TRBV7-9; D: .; J: TRBJ2-7
DNA: TGTGCCAGCAGTTTATTCCGGACTGATGGCTACACCTTC; CDR3: CASSLFRTDGYTF; V: TRBV28; D: .; J: TRBJ1-2
DNA: TGTGCCAGCAGTGGGGGGTCCGGTAGACGCAATCAGCCCCAGCATTTT; CDR3: CASSGGSGRRNQPQHF; V: TRBV5-8; D: .; J: TRBJ1-5
DNA: TGCGCCAGCCGGGACAGGAACACCGGGGAGCTGTTTTTT; CDR3: CASRDRNTGELFF; V: TRBV5-1; D: TRBD1; J: TRBJ2-2
DNA: TGTGCCACTCCTCCTGGACAGGCGAACACTGAAGCTTTCTTT; CDR3: CATPPGQANTEAFF; V: TRBV27; D: TRBD1; J: TRBJ1-1
DNA: TGTGCCAGCAGCCAAGGAAGAGGAGGGCCTGACGAGCAGTACTTC; CDR3: CASSQGRGGPDEQYF; V: TRBV4-2; D: .; J: TRBJ2-7
DNA: TGTGCCAGCAGTTTTGGTGGAACAGGGGGAGTTGAAGCTTTCTTT; CDR3: CASSFGGTGGVEAFF; V: TRBV28; D: TRBD1; J: TRBJ1-1
DNA: TGTGCCAGCAGCCCGGACAGGGGAAAAAATCAAGGCTATGGCTACACCTTC; CDR3: CASSPDRGKNQGYGYTF; V: TRBV7-9; D: TRBD1; J: TRBJ1-2
DNA: TGTGCCTGGAGTGATTTCACCGGGGGGACAAACAATGAGCAGTTCTTC; CDR3: CAWSDFTGGTNNEQFF; V: TRBV30; D: .; J: TRBJ2-1
DNA: TGTGCCAGTAGTATTGGCGGCGGGGAGCTGTTTTTT; CDR3: CASSIGGGELFF; V: TRBV19; D: .; J: TRBJ2-2
DNA: TGTGCCAGCTCACCAAATGACGGAAGGAGCTCCTACGAGCAGTACTTC; CDR3: CASSPNDGRSSYEQYF; V: TRBV18; D: .; J: TRBJ2-7
DNA: TGTGCCAGCAGCTTAAGGAGGAGCGCTAATGAAAAACTGTTTTTT; CDR3: CASSLRRSANEKLFF; V: TRBV7-6; D: .; J: TRBJ1-4
DNA: TGTGCCACCAGCAGAGACCCGGCAGGAGAGACCCAGTACTTC; CDR3: CATSRDPAGETQYF; V: TRBV15; D: .; J: TRBJ2-5
DNA: TGTGCCAGCAGCGTTACTGGGACTAGCAACGAGCAGTACTTC; CDR3: CASSVTGTSNEQYF; V: TRBV9; D: TRBD2; J: TRBJ2-7
DNA: TGTGCCAGCAGCAACCGCCGACAGGGGGGCACTGAAGCTTTCTTT; CDR3: CASSNRRQGGTEAFF; V: TRBV5-4; D: TRBD1; J: TRBJ1-1
DNA: TGTGCCAGCAGGGAAGCGGGTTACAATGAGCAGTTCTTC; CDR3: CASREAGYNEQFF; V: TRBV6-5; D: .; J: TRBJ2-1
DNA: TGTGCCAGCAGTGCGGGACTCTCGGCCTCACCCCTCCACTTT; CDR3: CASSAGLSASPLHF; V: TRBV25-1; D: .; J: TRBJ1-6
DNA: TGTGCCAGTAGTCGAGATGGACAGGGGCGTAGGACAGATACGCAGTATTTT; CDR3: CASSRDGQGRRTDTQYF; V: TRBV19; D: TRBD1; J: TRBJ2-3
DNA: TGCGCCAGCAGCCCAGATGCAGGGGGCGCGGATAACTATGGCTACACCTTC; CDR3: CASSPDAGGADNYGYTF; V: TRBV4-1; D: TRBD1; J: TRBJ1-2